The present T cell receptor beta chain was sequenced within a study of naive and memory T cell subsets. Amplification of ligated cDNA took four PCR rounds with SP2 and nested alpha and beta constant primers. TCRdb processed the 5' RACE reads anew with MiXCR; each CDR3 protein has one entry. The sample has 25,000 to 35,000 distinct CDR3 sequences, over 15% seen once. The library had UMIs added by 3' ligation of an oligonucleotide to TCR cDNA. RNA was extracted from 2.5 ml of whole blood of healthy adults. In its sample, this clonotype was seen many times. Trimming pared 9 bases from V and 1 base from J, leaving 16 bases between. CDR3 length equals 15 residues.

The sequence was collected from a female donor in good health. V gene TRBV12-3 or TRBV12-4 combines with J gene TRBJ2-1, with D tentatively TRBD2 (7 bases). The CDR3 nucleotides are TGTGCCAGTACCCAGGGGAGGGGATCCTACAATGAGCAGTTCTTC. Its protein is CASTQGRGSYNEQFF.